This T cell receptor beta chain was obtained from a study of response to subunit inactivated influenza vaccine. Study outcomes and limitations: Researchers suggested that each seasonal influenza vaccination recruits few new T cells.

MiXCR, applied by TCRdb to the RT-PCR reads, yields one record per CDR3 protein. The repertoire includes 400,000 to 650,000 distinct CDR3 sequences, less than 7.5% of them detected once, and about an eighth sits in the top ten. This clonotype was seen more than once but under ten times. Its matching antigen is unknown. The germline V and J ends were trimmed by 5 bases and 0 bases, with 11 bases remaining between them. Looked up from germline, CDR1 is SEHNR and CDR2 is FQNEAQ (reference sequence). CDR3 length: 15 amino acids. The sequenced sample was PBMCs from blood, obtained less than 30 months after vaccination. The rearrangement joins TRBV7-9 to TRBJ1-3; possible D gene TRBD1, 5 bases. The TCR comes from a man in his fifties or sixties who received an inactivated influenza vaccine. CDR3 loop: CASSPGTTSGNTIYF. The CDR3 DNA reads TGTGCCAGCAGCCCCGGGACCACCTCTGGAAACACCATATATTTT.